Each of the 25 T cell receptor beta chains below was sequenced from the same sample in a study of blood T cell repertoires in COVID-19. Measured with immunoSEQ multiplex PCR; TCRdb has only the in-frame clones, and not every one. Of about 100,000 clones detected, less than 75% appear once; the ten largest clones hold 1.5% to 2%. The material sequenced was peripheral blood. Receptors were obtained from a woman aged 40 to 50 with acute or convalescent COVID-19.

This clone was observed a few times. The chain carries TRBV5-1 and TRBJ1-3, with TRBD1 matching over 7 bases. CDR1 is SGHRS and CDR2 is YFSETQ in the germline V gene. V lost 4 bases to trimming and J lost 4 bases; unmatched junction nucleotides: 11. The CDR3 totals 16 residues. The DNA of the CDR3 is TGCGCCAGCAGCGAGCGACAGGGCGCGGTCGGAAACACCATATATTTT. Translation: CASSERQGAVGNTIYF.

This clone was counted between two and nine times. V gene TRBV6-4 combines with J gene TRBJ2-1, with D maybe TRBD1 (6 bases). From germline, CDR1 is MRHNA and CDR2 SNTAGT. The length of the CDR3 is 14 residues. V gave up 7 bases and J gave up 4 bases, with 14 bases separating them. The CDR3 region is CASIPRDTYNEQFF. CDR3 coding DNA: TGTGCCAGCATCCCCCGGGACACATACAATGAGCAGTTCTTC.

The V call is TRBV27, the J call TRBJ1-3; D is uncertain. The germline V and J ends were trimmed by 8 bases and 0 bases, with 5 bases remaining between them. The CDR3 has 12 amino acids. Germline values: CDR1 MNHEY, CDR2 SMNVEV (reference sequence). The CDR3 sequence is CASEHSGNTIYF. As DNA, the CDR3 is TGTGCCAGCGAACACTCTGGAAACACCATATATTTT.

This clone was detected a few times. The rearrangement joins TRBV7-6 to TRBJ2-3, with D possibly being TRBD1 (6 bases). CDR3 size: 13 residues. CDR1 is SGHVS, CDR2 FNYEAQ, per germline. V gave up 0 bases and J gave up 6 bases, with 7 bases separating them. The CDR3: CASSLAGADTQYF. In DNA, the CDR3 is TGTGCCAGCAGCTTAGCGGGGGCGGATACGCAGTATTTT.

The chain recombines TRBV11-1 with TRBJ1-1, with D unclear. V was pared by 3 bases and J by 6 bases, with 11 bases between. Germline V gene lookup returns CDR1 SGHAT and CDR2 FQDESV (reference sequence). The CDR3 length is 13 residues. This chain's CDR3 is CASSFRGMAEAFF. DNA of the CDR3: TGTGCCAGCAGCTTCCGGGGTATGGCTGAAGCTTTCTTT.

V and J are TRBV23-1 and TRBJ2-1, with 7 bases that match TRBD1. TRBV23-1 is an open reading frame whose function is uncertain. The CDR3 is 18 residues long. V trimming: 10 bases; J trimming: 6 bases; junction bases outside the gene matches: 24. The CDR3 here is CANRRGGARGWGINEQFF. The CDR3 coding sequence is TGCGCCAACAGGCGAGGGGGCGCGAGGGGATGGGGGATCAATGAGCAGTTCTTC.

The chain combines TRBV4-3 with TRBJ2-3, with TRBD2 matching over 10 bases. The CDR3 spans 16 residues. The germline V gene has CDR1 LGHNA and CDR2 YSLEER. With V trimmed by 4 bases and J by 5 bases, 9 bases remained unmatched. CDR3 DNA sequence: TGCGCCAGCAGCCCGACAGCGGGGGGGACGGTAGATACGCAGTATTTT. Translation: CASSPTAGGTVDTQYF.

The CDR3 bases are TGTGCCAGCAGCGTAGGAGGGGGAGATACGCAGTATTTT. Its translation is CASSVGGGDTQYF. This chain links TRBV9 with TRBJ2-3; D perhaps matches TRBD1 (6 bases). The CDR3 spans 13 residues. CDR1 and CDR2 (germline): SGDLS, YYNGEE. The V gene lost 0 bases and the J gene lost 5 bases, with 7 bases spanning the gap.

V gene TRBV6-5 combines with J gene TRBJ1-3, with D possibly being TRBD1 (6 bases). This CDR3 has 14 residues. The germline gives CDR1 MNHEY, CDR2 SVGAGI. The germline V and J ends were trimmed by 7 bases and 1 base, with 11 bases remaining between them. CDR3 DNA sequence: TGTGCCAGCACTTTACAGGGTTCTGGAAACACCATATATTTT. Its protein product is CASTLQGSGNTIYF.

The genes are TRBV10-2 and TRBJ1-1; 10 bases are shared with TRBD1. Germline V gene sequence: CDR1 WSHSY, CDR2 SAAADI. The CDR3 length is 17 residues. J lost 4 bases, V lost 1 base, and 9 bases had no gene match. CDR3 sequence (DNA): TGCGCCAGCAGTGAGTTTGGGACAGGGGTTTCGGGCACTGAAGCTTTCTTT. Translation gives CASSEFGTGVSGTEAFF.

V usage is TRBV11-3 and J usage is TRBJ1-5; 10 bases map to TRBD1. Trimming removed 5 bases from V and 4 bases from J; junction bases left unmatched: 14. In germline, CDR1 is SGHNT, CDR2 YENEEA. The CDR3 runs 18 residues. The CDR3 nucleotides read TGTGCCAGCAGCCCAAAGCTAATCAAGGGACAGGGGAATCAGCCCCAGCATTTT. Its protein is CASSPKLIKGQGNQPQHF.

The V gene is TRBV6-2 or TRBV6-3, the J gene TRBJ2-3, with 8 bases matching TRBD1. Germline values: CDR1 MNHEY, CDR2 SVGEGT. The length of the CDR3 is 14 residues. V was pared by 6 bases and J by 3 bases, with 5 bases of the junction left unmatched. The CDR3 nucleotides read TGTGCCAGCAGCGTACAGGGGGAAACAGATACGCAGTATTTT. As protein: CASSVQGETDTQYF.

The chain employs TRBV11-2 and TRBJ2-3, with D perhaps matching TRBD1 (6 bases). The V end was cut by 2 bases, the J end by 3 bases, with 9 bases between. The CDR3 length is 14 residues. Looked up from germline, CDR1 is SGHAT and CDR2 is FQNNGV. The CDR3 loop is CASSLRDTTDTQYF. In nucleotides, the CDR3 is TGTGCCAGCAGCTTAAGGGACACAACAGATACGCAGTATTTT.

This clone has at least ten counts. The rearrangement joins TRBV11-2 to TRBJ1-5; D might be TRBD1 (5 bases). Germline CDR1 reads SGHAT; CDR2 reads FQNNGV. The CDR3 totals 13 residues. V was trimmed by 1 base and J by 9 bases, leaving 10 bases between them. The CDR3 sequence: CASSLAPGGPQHF. DNA for the CDR3: TGTGCCAGCAGCTTAGCTCCGGGGGGGCCCCAGCATTTT.

This chain connects TRBV7-2 to TRBJ2-7; 7 bases map to TRBD2. The CDR3 is made up of 15 amino acids. J was trimmed by 2 bases and V by 4 bases; bases with no gene match: 8. The germline V gene encodes CDR1 SGHTA and CDR2 FQGNSA. This CDR3 reads CASSYSGTGTYEQYF. CDR3 nucleotide sequence: TGTGCCAGCAGCTACAGCGGGACGGGAACCTACGAGCAGTACTTC.

This clone appeared a single time. The chain has TRBV18 and TRBJ1-4; 8 positions match TRBD1. After removal of 2 bases from V and 7 bases from J, the junction contained 6 bases not matched to a gene. Germline V gene data show CDR1 as KGHSH and CDR2 as LQKENI. This CDR3 has 15 amino acids. The CDR3 DNA follows: TGTGCCAGCTCACCAACCGGACAGGGTGGTGAAAAACTGTTTTTT. Residues: CASSPTGQGGEKLFF. The whole variable domain, remainder taken from reference TRBV18 and TRBJ1-4, is NAGVMQNPRHLVRRRGQEARLRCSPMKGHSHVYWYRQLPEEGLKFMVYLQKENIIDESGMPKERFSAEFPKEGPSILRIQQVVRGDSAAYFCASSPTGQGGEKLFFGSGTQLSVL.

The rearrangement links TRBV6-6 to TRBJ2-1, with 8 bases lining up with TRBD1. There are 14 residues in the CDR3. The germline gives CDR1 MNHNY, CDR2 SVGAGI (reference sequence). J gave up 15 bases and V 5 bases, and 15 bases lay outside the gene matches. This CDR3 is CASSHTQGDSPGFF. CDR3 coding DNA: TGTGCCAGCAGTCACACACAGGGGGATAGTCCGGGGTTCTTC.

This chain links TRBV6-5 with TRBJ1-2; 7 bases agree with TRBD1. Trimming at V came to 5 bases and at J to 8 bases, leaving 2 bases not matched to a gene. The CDR3 spans 11 residues. CDR1 and CDR2 (germline): MNHEY, SVGAGI. CDR3 amino acids: CASSTRGGYTF. The CDR3 nucleotides read TGTGCCAGCAGTACCAGGGGGGGCTACACCTTC.

The gene calls are TRBV5-4 and TRBJ2-3; 9 nucleotides match TRBD1. Germline V lookup: CDR1 SGHNT, CDR2 YYREEE (reference sequence). The CDR3 sequence is 15 residues long. The trim removed 5 bases at V and 3 bases at J, leaving 7 bases unmatched. The CDR3 sequence: CASSFPGQGTDTQYF. CDR3 DNA sequence: TGTGCCAGCAGTTTTCCGGGACAGGGAACAGATACGCAGTATTTT.

The gene calls are TRBV2 and TRBJ1-1, with D unclear. This CDR3 has 13 amino acids. Trimming shortened V by 8 bases and J by 3 bases, and 13 bases separated the two germline ends. CDR1 is SNHLY and CDR2 is FYNNEI in the germline V gene. The CDR3 sequence is CASHSSGDTEAFF. The CDR3, as DNA: TGTGCCAGCCACAGTTCCGGGGACACTGAAGCTTTCTTT.

This rearrangement joins TRBV7-9 to TRBJ2-7; TRBD2 matches at 8 bases. Germline CDR1 is SEHNR and CDR2 is FQNEAQ (reference sequence). There are 15 residues in the CDR3. V was clipped by 1 base and J by 4 bases; unmatched bases: 6. The CDR3 sequence is CASSLGVPGGYEQYF. DNA of the CDR3: TGTGCCAGCAGCTTAGGTGTTCCGGGAGGGTACGAGCAGTACTTC.

This clone was seen only a few times. The genes are TRBV5-1 and TRBJ1-5; 7 nucleotides match TRBD1. The CDR3 totals 14 residues. V lost 1 base, J lost 6 bases, and 4 bases stayed unmatched. Germline CDR1 and CDR2: SGHRS and YFSETQ. The CDR3 region is CASSLTGESQPQHF. Here the CDR3 DNA reads TGCGCCAGCAGCTTGACAGGGGAGAGTCAGCCCCAGCATTTT.

This rearrangement joins TRBV9 to TRBJ1-3; 7 bases agree with TRBD1. V shed 3 bases and J 2 bases; nucleotides not matched to a gene: 2. Germline values: CDR1 SGDLS, CDR2 YYNGEE. The CDR3 loop spans 14 amino acids. CDR3 in amino acids: CASSAGQPGNTIYF. The DNA of the CDR3 is TGTGCCAGCAGCGCGGGACAGCCTGGAAACACCATATATTTT.

The rearrangement joins TRBV7-3 to TRBJ1-5; TRBD1 might be the D (5 bases). Per the germline V gene, CDR1 is SGHTA and CDR2 is FQGTGA. Trimming left V 4 bases short and J 7 bases short, with 11 bases between. There are 13 residues in the CDR3. The CDR3 DNA sequence: TGTGCCAGCAGCTCCAGGGCCGGGCAGCCCCAGCATTTT. It encodes CASSSRAGQPQHF.

The CDR3: CASSFNRGVDTGELFF. CDR3 nucleotide sequence: TGTGCCAGCAGCTTTAACAGGGGAGTGGACACCGGGGAGCTGTTTTTT. V usage is TRBV7-9 and J usage is TRBJ2-2; 7 bases align to TRBD1. This CDR3 has 16 amino acids. The V gene end was trimmed by 3 bases and the J gene end by 3 bases; junction bases not matched to a gene: 7. Germline V gene lookup returns CDR1 SEHNR and CDR2 FQNEAQ (reference sequence).